These 30 T cell receptor beta chains share one sample of origin, sequenced in a study of blood T cell repertoires in COVID-19. Libraries were prepared by immunoSEQ multiplex PCR; TCRdb keeps only in-frame clonotypes and omits some of them. The sample records 90,000 to 100,000 clones, around 75% being singletons. The specimen sequenced was peripheral blood. The source of these receptors is a man between 65 and 80 years old with acute or convalescent COVID-19.

This sequence joins TRBV6-5 and TRBJ1-2, with D possibly matching TRBD1 (5 bases). V lost 8 bases and J lost 5, with 18 bases in between. Germline V gene sequence: CDR1 MNHEY, CDR2 SVGAGI. This CDR3 is 14 amino acids long. Here the CDR3 reads CASGRDWPGYGYTF. The DNA of the CDR3 is TGTGCCAGCGGACGGGACTGGCCGGGGTATGGCTACACCTTC.

The V gene is TRBV6-5, the J gene TRBJ1-1, with 8 bases lining up with TRBD1. After removal of 7 bases from V and 4 bases from J, the junction contained 11 bases not matched to a gene. The CDR3 is 15 amino acids. The V gene's germline CDR1 is MNHEY and CDR2 SVGAGI. The CDR3 nucleotides read TGTGCCAGCAACGCCCAGGGGGCACGGGGCACTGAAGCTTTCTTT. This encodes CASNAQGARGTEAFF.

The chain is built from TRBV19 and TRBJ2-5, with 11 bases lining up with TRBD2. The CDR3 has 15 residues. CDR1 is LNHDA and CDR2 is SQIVND in the germline V gene (reference sequence). Trimming at V came to 6 bases and at J to 2 bases, leaving 5 bases not matched to a gene. This CDR3 reads CASRKLAGDQETQYF. The CDR3 nucleotides are TGTGCCAGTAGAAAACTAGCGGGGGATCAAGAGACCCAGTACTTC.

V is TRBV30 and J is TRBJ2-7; 8 nucleotides line up with TRBD1. Trimming at V came to 2 bases and at J to 3 bases, leaving 12 bases not matched to a gene. CDR1 and CDR2 from the germline V gene are GTSNPN and SVGIG (reference sequence). The CDR3 is made up of 16 amino acids. The CDR3 nucleotides read TGTGCCTGGAGTTCCCCTAATTGGGACAGGCTCTACGAGCAGTACTTC. The encoded protein is CAWSSPNWDRLYEQYF.

This clone was recorded a few times. DNA for the CDR3: TGTGCCAGCAGTCGATGGACAGGTGTGAACACTGAAGCTTTCTTT. It encodes CASSRWTGVNTEAFF. The J gene is TRBJ1-1, the V gene TRBV28, with 7 bases matching TRBD1. The CDR3 loop spans 15 amino acids. The germline CDR1 and CDR2 sequences are MDHEN and SYDVKM. V lost 5 bases, J lost 0 bases, and 6 bases stayed unmatched.

This chain uses TRBV27 with TRBJ1-1; D unresolved. The CDR3 spans 13 residues. The V gene's germline CDR1 is MNHEY and CDR2 SMNVEV (reference sequence). V lost 8 bases and J lost 4, with 14 bases in between. DNA for the CDR3: TGTGCCAGCCGATTCGCGTCTCTCACTGAAGCTTTCTTT. Protein: CASRFASLTEAFF.

The chain combines TRBV28 with TRBJ1-5; tentative D call: TRBD1 (6 bases). This CDR3 has 15 amino acids. Per germline, CDR1 MDHEN and CDR2 SYDVKM. Trimming took off 3 bases at V and 2 bases at J, with 11 bases between the two ends. The DNA for the CDR3 is TGTGCCAGCAGTTTCGACAGGAGCGGCAATCAGCCCCAGCATTTT. Translation gives CASSFDRSGNQPQHF.

The V and J genes are TRBV27 and TRBJ2-7, with TRBD2 identical over 8 bases. Germline lookup yields CDR1 MNHEY and CDR2 SMNVEV (reference sequence). The CDR3 totals 15 residues. V was clipped by 5 bases and J by 2 bases; unmatched bases: 8. In nucleotides, the CDR3 is TGTGCCAGCAGTCCAGGACTAGCTACCACCTACGAGCAGTACTTC. Amino acid sequence: CASSPGLATTYEQYF.

Only one count was recorded for this clone. This chain links TRBV19 with TRBJ1-5; possible D gene TRBD1, 5 bases. The CDR3 sequence is 14 residues long. The germline V gene has CDR1 LNHDA and CDR2 SQIVND (reference sequence). Trimming shortened V by 5 bases and J by 7 bases, and 15 bases separated the two germline ends. The CDR3 DNA reads TGTGCCAGTAGTGTCCGGGACTACTACCAGCCCCAGCATTTT. Translation gives CASSVRDYYQPQHF.

V and J are TRBV6-6 and TRBJ1-1, with TRBD1 identical over 7 bases. The CDR3 sequence is 14 residues long. J lost 0 bases, V lost 8 bases, and 6 bases had no gene match. Germline CDR1 reads MNHNY; CDR2 reads SVGAGI (reference sequence). Here the CDR3 reads CASCRGYLNTEAFF. The CDR3 nucleotides are TGTGCCAGCTGCAGGGGGTATCTGAACACTGAAGCTTTCTTT.

This sequence joins TRBV7-8 and TRBJ2-3; D gene unclear. The length of the CDR3 is 15 residues. The V end lost 0 bases, the J end lost 0 bases, and 7 bases lay between the germline ends. CDR1 and CDR2 (germline): SGHVS, FQNEAQ. In nucleotides, the CDR3 is TGTGCCAGCAGCTTAGCGACACCCAGCACAGATACGCAGTATTTT. This gives the protein CASSLATPSTDTQYF.

The chain employs TRBV6-5 and TRBJ2-7; no reliable D call. Trimming left V 0 bases short and J 0 bases short, with 12 bases between. Germline V lookup: CDR1 MNHEY, CDR2 SVGAGI. The length of the CDR3 is 16 residues. CDR3 amino acids: CASSYSTQAFSYEQYF. The CDR3 DNA follows: TGTGCCAGCAGTTACTCGACGCAGGCATTCTCCTACGAGCAGTACTTC.

This clone has only a few counts. V is TRBV29-1 and J is TRBJ2-7, with TRBD2 identical over 10 bases. Losses at the gene ends were 6 bases for V and 4 bases for J; bases not matched to a gene: 9. CDR1 is SQVTM, CDR2 ANQGSEA, per germline. The CDR3 covers 14 residues. DNA of the CDR3: TGCAGCGTCATACTAGCGGGGAGGGCATACGAGCAGTACTTC. This encodes CSVILAGRAYEQYF.

The chain couples TRBV11-3 to TRBJ1-2, with a possible D match to TRBD1 (6 bases). The V end was cut by 6 bases, the J end by 2 bases, with 16 bases between. The V gene's germline CDR1 is SGHNT and CDR2 YENEEA. The CDR3 spans 15 residues. The CDR3 DNA sequence: TGTGCCAGCAGACGCCCGGACAGATTGAACTATGGCTACACCTTC. This gives the protein CASRRPDRLNYGYTF. Together with reference TRBV11-3 and TRBJ1-2, the CDR3 gives the full variable domain: EAGVVQSPRYKIIEKKQPVAFWCNPISGHNTLYWYLQNLGQGPELLIRYENEEAVDDSQLPKDRFSAERLKGVDSTLKIQPAELGDSAVYLCASRRPDRLNYGYTFGSGTRLTVV.

The chain recombines TRBV7-9 with TRBJ1-5; 9 positions agree with TRBD1. There are 13 residues in the CDR3. The V and J ends lost 5 bases and 5 bases, in that order; junction bases with no gene match: 1. Germline values: CDR1 SEHNR, CDR2 FQNEAQ (reference sequence). CDR3 region: CASSTGGHQPQHF. In nucleotides, the CDR3 is TGTGCCAGCAGCACAGGGGGCCATCAGCCCCAGCATTTT.

Written as DNA, the CDR3 is TGTGCCACCAGTGATTACGGACTAGCGGGGGGCGAGCAGTACTTC. Protein: CATSDYGLAGGEQYF. The rearrangement uses TRBV24-1 and TRBJ2-7; the match to TRBD2 covers 14 bases. The CDR3 loop spans 15 amino acids. In germline, CDR1 is KGHDR, CDR2 SFDVKD. Trimming removed 2 bases from V and 6 bases from J; junction bases left unmatched: 2.

This sequence joins TRBV6-5 and TRBJ2-1; 7 nucleotides match TRBD1. Germline-derived CDR1 and CDR2 are MNHEY and SVGAGI. J gave up 9 bases and V 6 bases, and 8 bases lay outside the gene matches. CDR3 length equals 13 residues. CDR3 loop: CASSRDSRSEQFF. In DNA, the CDR3 is TGTGCCAGCAGCCGGGACAGCAGGAGTGAGCAGTTCTTC.

The V gene is TRBV4-1, the J gene TRBJ1-5, with TRBD1 as a possible D gene (5 bases). Germline V lookup: CDR1 MGHRA, CDR2 YSYEKL. The CDR3 length is 14 residues. V lost 0 bases to trimming and J lost 7 bases, with 10 bases between them. The CDR3 region has the DNA TGCGCCAGCAGCCAAGAATCGGGGGAGCAGCCCCAGCATTTT. Its protein is CASSQESGEQPQHF.

The V gene is TRBV19, the J gene TRBJ1-2; 7 bases match TRBD1. The CDR3 is 15 residues long. V was clipped by 10 bases and J by 4 bases; unmatched bases: 15. Germline loops: CDR1 LNHDA, CDR2 SQIVND (reference sequence). Here the CDR3 DNA reads TGTGCCACCGAGGTACGAGGGGGCAGTGCCTATGGCTACACCTTC. Protein: CATEVRGGSAYGYTF.

This clone was counted only a few times. The rearrangement links TRBV30 to TRBJ2-2; 7 bases fit TRBD2. The length of the CDR3 is 14 residues. V lost 0 bases, J lost 13 bases, and 11 bases stayed unmatched. Germline loops: CDR1 GTSNPN, CDR2 SVGIG (reference sequence). CDR3 residues: CAWSVGLPLSWLFF. CDR3 DNA sequence: TGTGCCTGGAGTGTGGGACTACCTTTAAGTTGGCTGTTTTTT.

This clone came up a few times. The V call is TRBV7-3, the J call TRBJ1-1; D is possibly TRBD1 (5 bases). This CDR3 region has 15 residues. Germline CDR1 SGHTA, CDR2 FQGTGA. Trimming shortened V by 1 base and J by 3 bases, and 12 bases separated the two germline ends. The CDR3 protein is CASSLIALGDTEAFF. In DNA form, the CDR3 reads TGTGCCAGCAGCTTAATCGCCCTAGGGGACACTGAAGCTTTCTTT. Combining the CDR3 with reference TRBV7-3 and TRBJ1-1 gives the whole variable domain GAGVSQTPSNKVTEKGKYVELRCDPISGHTALYWYRQSLGQGPEFLIYFQGTGAADDSGLPNDRFFAVRPEGSVSTLKIQRTERGDSAVYLCASSLIALGDTEAFFGQGTRLTVV.

This chain connects TRBV7-2 to TRBJ2-4; perhaps TRBD2 as D (5 bases). V lost 0 bases and J lost 8, with 8 bases in between. Germline V gene data show CDR1 as SGHTA and CDR2 as FQGNSA. The CDR3 covers 13 residues. CDR3 region: CASSLAWRDIQYF. The DNA for the CDR3 is TGTGCCAGCAGCTTAGCTTGGCGGGACATTCAGTACTTC.

This clone was detected once. Other nucleotide sequences from this sample produce the same CDR3. This chain links TRBV27 with TRBJ2-7, with 12 bases that match TRBD1. With 6 bases clipped from V and 4 bases from J, the junction kept 7 bases outside the gene matches. Germline CDR1 reads MNHEY; CDR2 reads SMNVEV (reference sequence). The CDR3 length is 15 residues. Here the CDR3 DNA reads TGTGCCAGCAGCCGAAAGGGACAGGGGGCATACGAGCAGTACTTC. The encoded protein is CASSRKGQGAYEQYF.

J is TRBJ2-5 and V is TRBV6-5, with a tentative D call TRBD2 (6 bases). CDR1 and CDR2 from the germline V gene are MNHEY and SVGAGI. The V gene lost 0 bases and the J gene lost 4 bases, with 9 bases spanning the gap. This CDR3 spans 14 amino acids. The CDR3 sequence is CASSYSSEGETQYF. The DNA for the CDR3 is TGTGCCAGCAGTTACTCTTCGGAGGGAGAGACCCAGTACTTC.

The chain recombines TRBV18 with TRBJ1-2, with D perhaps TRBD1 (6 bases). Germline values: CDR1 KGHSH, CDR2 LQKENI. This CDR3 has 15 residues. Trimming cost V 1 base and J 8 bases, with 17 bases left between them. The CDR3, as DNA: TGTGCCAGCTCACCACAGAGACAGGCCCCGAAGGGCTACACCTTC. It specifies CASSPQRQAPKGYTF.

The rearrangement uses TRBV18 and TRBJ1-2; D is possibly TRBD1 (6 bases). CDR1 is KGHSH, CDR2 LQKENI, per germline. The germline V and J ends were trimmed by 11 bases and 0 bases, with 19 bases remaining between them. The CDR3 loop spans 15 amino acids. The CDR3 protein is CAGRGGDQPNYGYTF. CDR3 nucleotide sequence: TGTGCCGGCCGAGGGGGGGATCAGCCTAACTATGGCTACACCTTC. The complete variable domain, with remaining parts taken from reference TRBV18 and TRBJ1-2, reads NAGVMQNPRHLVRRRGQEARLRCSPMKGHSHVYWYRQLPEEGLKFMVYLQKENIIDESGMPKERFSAEFPKEGPSILRIQQVVRGDSAAYFCAGRGGDQPNYGYTFGSGTRLTVV.

In its sample, this clone was seen a few times. The V call is TRBV18, the J call TRBJ1-4; TRBD1 might be the D (6 bases). The CDR3 covers 15 residues. The germline V gene has CDR1 KGHSH and CDR2 LQKENI. Trimming pared 2 bases from V and 6 bases from J, leaving 13 bases between. For the CDR3, the DNA is TGTGCCAGCTCACCAGGAACAGGGTACGATGAAAAACTGTTTTTT. Protein product: CASSPGTGYDEKLFF.

This clone was seen only once. The V gene is TRBV5-6, the J gene TRBJ2-7; tentatively, D is TRBD2 (5 bases). Deletions cut 0 bases from V and 3 bases from J, with 10 bases between. The CDR3 sequence is 14 residues long. In germline, CDR1 is SGHDT, CDR2 YYEEEE. This CDR3 reads CASSLGLADYEQYF. The DNA of the CDR3 is TGTGCCAGCAGCTTGGGGCTAGCAGACTACGAGCAGTACTTC.

The V gene is TRBV3-1 (or the pseudogene TRBV3-2), the J gene TRBJ2-4; D uncertain. The length of the CDR3 is 20 residues. The germline V and J ends were trimmed by 0 bases and 0 bases, with 21 bases remaining between them. Germline CDR1 is LGHDT and CDR2 is YNNKEL (reference sequence). The DNA of the CDR3 is TGTGCCAGCAGCCAAGATGGGCAGGCAAACTTACAGATAGCCAAAAACATTCAGTACTTC. Amino acids: CASSQDGQANLQIAKNIQYF.

This clone has only one observation. V gene TRBV6-5 combines with J gene TRBJ2-7; TRBD1 matches 8 bases. Germline V gene data show CDR1 as MNHEY and CDR2 as SVGAGI. The ends lost 5 bases at V and 4 bases at J; junction bases unmatched: 4. The CDR3 extends over 13 amino acids. DNA of the CDR3: TGTGCCAGCAGTCCAGGGGGCGGGTACGAGCAGTACTTC. Protein sequence: CASSPGGGYEQYF.